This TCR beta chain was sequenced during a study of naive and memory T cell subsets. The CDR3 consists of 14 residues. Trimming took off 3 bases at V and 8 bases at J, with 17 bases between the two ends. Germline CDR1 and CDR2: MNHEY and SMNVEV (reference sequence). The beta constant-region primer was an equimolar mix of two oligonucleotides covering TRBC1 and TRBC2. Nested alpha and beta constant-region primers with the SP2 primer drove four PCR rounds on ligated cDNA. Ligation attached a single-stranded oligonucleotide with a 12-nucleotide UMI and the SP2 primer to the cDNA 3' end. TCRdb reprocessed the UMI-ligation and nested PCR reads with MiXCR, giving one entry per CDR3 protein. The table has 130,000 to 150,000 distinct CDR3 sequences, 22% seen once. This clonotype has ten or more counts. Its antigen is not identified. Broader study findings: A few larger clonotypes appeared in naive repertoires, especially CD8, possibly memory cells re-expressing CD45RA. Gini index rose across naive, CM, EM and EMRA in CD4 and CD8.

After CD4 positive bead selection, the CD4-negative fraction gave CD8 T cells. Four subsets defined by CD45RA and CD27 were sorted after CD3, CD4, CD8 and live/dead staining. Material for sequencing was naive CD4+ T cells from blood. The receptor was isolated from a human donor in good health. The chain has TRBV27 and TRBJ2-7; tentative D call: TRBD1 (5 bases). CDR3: CASSFGASPSQQYF. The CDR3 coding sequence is TGTGCCAGCAGTTTTGGGGCATCCCCCAGCCAGCAGTACTTC.